This T cell receptor (beta chain) emerged from a study of blood T cell repertoires in COVID-19. Study details: Samples of COVID-19 (acute and convalescent) were obtained from the United States, Italy and Spain.

TCRdb's copy holds only in-frame clones and misses some; the assay was immunoSEQ multiplex PCR. The sample lists 110,000 or so clones; roughly 80% were seen once. V was pared by 5 bases and J by 0 bases, with 6 bases of the junction left unmatched. This CDR3 is built from 15 residues. Germline lookup yields CDR1 MDHEN and CDR2 SYDVKM. The specimen sequenced was peripheral blood. The origin of this receptor is a man in his forties or fifties with acute or convalescent COVID-19. This chain joins TRBV28 and TRBJ1-1; 7 bases are shared with TRBD1. The CDR3 region is CASSAPGQMNTEAFF. CDR3 sequence (DNA): TGTGCCAGCAGTGCCCCGGGACAGATGAACACTGAAGCTTTCTTT.